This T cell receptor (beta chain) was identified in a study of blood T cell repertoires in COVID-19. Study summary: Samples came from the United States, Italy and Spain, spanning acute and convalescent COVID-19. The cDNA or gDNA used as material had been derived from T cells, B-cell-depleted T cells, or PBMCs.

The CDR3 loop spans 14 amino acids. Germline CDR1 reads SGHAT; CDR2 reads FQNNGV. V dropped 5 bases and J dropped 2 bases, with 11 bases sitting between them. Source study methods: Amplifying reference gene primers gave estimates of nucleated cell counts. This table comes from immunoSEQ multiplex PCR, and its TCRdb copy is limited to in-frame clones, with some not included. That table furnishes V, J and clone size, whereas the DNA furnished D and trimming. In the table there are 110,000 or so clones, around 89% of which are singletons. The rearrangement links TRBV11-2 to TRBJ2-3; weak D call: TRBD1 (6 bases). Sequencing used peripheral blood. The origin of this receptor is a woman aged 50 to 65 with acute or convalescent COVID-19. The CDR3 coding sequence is TGTGCCAGCAGCCGAACAGGGAACACAGATACGCAGTATTTT. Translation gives CASSRTGNTDTQYF.